Below are 27 T cell receptor beta chains sequenced from a single sample in a study of cytomegalovirus exposure and HLA in healthy donors. Amplification used 60 Vbeta primers and 13 Jbeta primers. Profiling relied on immunoSEQ multiplex PCR, and the TCRdb table lists in-frame clones only, not all of them. The sample has some 200,000 clones, about four fifths seen once. Specimen: PBMCs. The receptors here all came from a girl aged 10-17 years in good health and CMV-seropositive.

The V call is TRBV13, the J call TRBJ1-6; 7 nucleotides agree with TRBD1. With 5 bases clipped from V and 7 bases from J, the junction kept 11 bases outside the gene matches. There are 16 residues in the CDR3. CDR1 and CDR2 from the germline V gene are PRHDT and FYEKMQ (reference sequence). The CDR3 spells CASSTPKQGKNSPLHF. The CDR3, as DNA: TGTGCCAGCAGCACGCCGAAACAGGGGAAGAATTCACCCCTCCACTTT. Looking up the rest from reference TRBV13 and TRBJ1-6 gives the full variable domain: AAGVIQSPRHLIKEKRETATLKCYPIPRHDTVYWYQQGPGQDPQFLISFYEKMQSDKGSIPDRFSAQQFSDYHSELNMSSLELGDSALYFCASSTPKQGKNSPLHFGNGTRLTVT.

J is TRBJ2-7 and V is TRBV25-1; weak D call: TRBD2 (5 bases). Trimming left V 2 bases short and J 5 bases short, with 13 bases between. Per the germline V gene, CDR1 is MGHDK and CDR2 is SYGVNS. The CDR3 has 14 amino acids. CDR3 amino acids: CASSEGRRADEQYF. The DNA of the CDR3 is TGTGCCAGCAGTGAAGGTAGGCGAGCGGACGAGCAGTACTTC.

J is TRBJ1-2 and V is TRBV6-4; weak D call: TRBD1 (5 bases). CDR1 and CDR2 (germline): MRHNA, SNTAGT. The CDR3 has 15 residues. V shed 7 bases and J shed 1 base, with 16 bases lying between them. The CDR3 protein is CASTTRGGVNYGYTF. The CDR3 nucleotides read TGTGCCAGCACTACTCGGGGAGGGGTTAACTATGGCTACACCTTC.

The count of this clone is one. The V gene is TRBV19, the J gene TRBJ2-1; perhaps TRBD2 as D (6 bases). CDR3 length: 15 amino acids. The germline V gene has CDR1 LNHDA and CDR2 SQIVND (reference sequence). Trimming cost V 4 bases and J 8 bases, with 18 bases left between them. DNA of the CDR3: TGTGCCAGTAGTAGACTAGGTCGGAATCGGGATGAGCAGTTCTTC. Protein product: CASSRLGRNRDEQFF.

This clone was recorded at least ten times. The rearrangement uses TRBV4-3 and TRBJ2-7; D is unclear. The CDR3 runs to 16 residues. The V gene's germline CDR1 is LGHNA and CDR2 YSLEER. Deletions cut 1 base from V and 3 bases from J, with 16 bases between. This CDR3 is CASSQAHTNNHYEQYF. The CDR3 nucleotides are TGCGCCAGCAGCCAAGCGCACACCAATAACCACTACGAGCAGTACTTC.

As DNA, the CDR3 is TGTGCCAGCAGCGTCGGGCAGGGTCTGAACACCGGGGAGCTGTTTTTT. As protein: CASSVGQGLNTGELFF. The chain links TRBV9 to TRBJ2-2; maybe TRBD1 (5 bases). Germline values: CDR1 SGDLS, CDR2 YYNGEE. The CDR3 runs 16 residues. The V end lost 2 bases, the J end lost 1 base, and 12 bases lay between the germline ends.

The chain joins TRBV10-3 to TRBJ1-1; D remains ambiguous. CDR1 and CDR2 (germline): ENHRY, SYGVKD. The V end was cut by 0 bases, the J end by 5 bases, with 16 bases between. The CDR3 covers 16 residues. The CDR3 DNA reads TGTGCCATCAGTGAGTCAGGCAATACTGTCGGGACTGAAGCTTTCTTT. Translated, it gives CAISESGNTVGTEAFF.

This sequence joins TRBV14 and TRBJ2-3; 10 bases fit TRBD2. Trimming cost V 1 base and J 0 bases; bases outside gene matches: 7. CDR3 length: 18 amino acids. Germline assignment: CDR1 SGHDN and CDR2 FVKESK. The CDR3 coding sequence is TGTGCCAGCAGCCAAGGTGCTAGCGGGGGCCCTAGCACAGATACGCAGTATTTT. As protein: CASSQGASGGPSTDTQYF.

This chain joins TRBV5-6 and TRBJ1-5; 7 bases align to TRBD1. CDR1 is SGHDT and CDR2 is YYEEEE in the germline V gene. With 4 bases clipped from V and 7 bases from J, the junction kept 8 bases outside the gene matches. The length of the CDR3 is 14 residues. CDR3 sequence: CASSLGIGGQPQHF. The CDR3 coding sequence is TGTGCCAGCAGCCTGGGGATAGGGGGCCAGCCCCAGCATTTT. The full variable domain, completed using reference TRBV5-6 and TRBJ1-5, is DAGVTQSPTHLIKTRGQQVTLRCSPKSGHDTVSWYQQALGQGPQFIFQYYEEEERQRGNFPDRFSGHQFPNYSSELNVNALLLGDSALYLCASSLGIGGQPQHFGDGTRLSIL.

CDR3 in amino acids: CASSLLSGGEQYF. CDR3 sequence (DNA): TGTGCCAGCAGCTTATTGAGCGGGGGTGAGCAGTACTTC. The chain joins TRBV7-8 to TRBJ2-7; 8 nucleotides agree with TRBD2. This CDR3 contains 13 residues. Per the germline V gene, CDR1 is SGHVS and CDR2 is FQNEAQ. After removal of 2 bases from V and 7 bases from J, the junction contained 4 bases not matched to a gene.

The chain couples TRBV7-8 to TRBJ1-1; 10 bases are a match to TRBD1. The J segment lost 4 bases and the V segment lost 5 bases, leaving 1 base of the junction unmatched. Per germline, CDR1 SGHVS and CDR2 FQNEAQ. The CDR3 totals 13 residues. CDR3 protein: CASSGTGVTEAFF. The CDR3 DNA reads as TGTGCCAGCAGCGGGACAGGGGTCACTGAAGCTTTCTTT.

This CDR3 is CASSPPGQEFYGYTF. The CDR3, as DNA: TGCGCCAGCAGCCCGCCGGGACAGGAATTCTATGGCTACACCTTC. This chain joins TRBV5-1 and TRBJ1-2, with TRBD1 matching over 8 bases. The germline gives CDR1 SGHRS, CDR2 YFSETQ. This CDR3 comprises 15 residues. With V trimmed by 4 bases and J by 4 bases, 9 bases remained unmatched.

The chain joins TRBV5-1 to TRBJ1-6; 8 nucleotides agree with TRBD1. This CDR3 is built from 14 residues. V was pared by 4 bases and J by 8 bases, with 5 bases of the junction left unmatched. Germline assignment: CDR1 SGHRS and CDR2 YFSETQ. The CDR3 region is CASSQGQDYSPLHF. CDR3 DNA sequence: TGCGCCAGCAGCCAGGGACAGGACTATTCACCCCTCCACTTT.

The chain combines TRBV7-2 with TRBJ1-1, with a tentative D call TRBD1 (5 bases). This CDR3 is built from 13 residues. Germline V gives CDR1 SGHTA, CDR2 FQGNSA. Trimming removed 5 bases at V and 4 bases at J, with 11 bases between. CDR3 in amino acids: CASSLLGGTEAFF. CDR3 sequence (DNA): TGTGCCAGCAGCCTGCTGGGGGGCACTGAAGCTTTCTTT.

The rearrangement uses TRBV6-1 and TRBJ2-7, with TRBD1 matching 9 bases. Germline V CDR1 and CDR2: MNHNS, SASEGT. The V and J ends lost 6 bases and 6 bases, in that order; junction bases with no gene match: 12. The CDR3 is 15 residues long. CDR3 in amino acids: CASRAMDRGAGEQYF. In DNA, the CDR3 is TGTGCCAGCAGAGCCATGGACAGGGGAGCGGGCGAGCAGTACTTC.

This clone showed up just a few times. The V call is TRBV5-1, the J call TRBJ2-7, with 9 bases that match TRBD1. CDR3 size: 14 residues. Unmatched junction bases numbered 1, after V lost 0 bases and J lost 3 bases. The germline V gene encodes CDR1 SGHRS and CDR2 YFSETQ. As DNA, the CDR3 is TGCGCCAGCAGCTTGGGACAGGGGGTCTACGAGCAGTACTTC. This codes for CASSLGQGVYEQYF.

This clone has a single count. CDR3 amino acids: CASSLVSGGSPRTQYF. DNA for the CDR3: TGTGCCAGCAGCTTGGTGTCGGGGGGTTCTCCTCGAACGCAGTATTTT. J is TRBJ2-3 and V is TRBV5-4; 7 nucleotides align to TRBD2. The CDR3 length is 16 residues. CDR1 SGHNT and CDR2 YYREEE come from the germline V gene (reference sequence). V was clipped by 0 bases and J by 9 bases; unmatched bases: 13.

The gene calls are TRBV7-6 and TRBJ2-1; 8 bases agree with TRBD2. CDR1 and CDR2 (germline): SGHVS, FNYEAQ. V shed 6 bases, J shed 8 bases, and the junction held 12 bases outside the gene matches. The CDR3 contains 15 residues. Written as DNA, the CDR3 is TGTGCCAGCAGACCCGCGGCGGGGGGCGGGGATGAGCAGTTCTTC. This codes for CASRPAAGGGDEQFF.

The chain is built from TRBV6-6 and TRBJ1-1; D ambiguous. Trimming stripped 2 bases from V and 12 bases from J, with 13 bases between. The CDR3 has 12 residues. Germline V gives CDR1 MNHNY, CDR2 SVGAGI (reference sequence). CDR3 sequence: CASSYMRIETFF. The CDR3 coding sequence is TGTGCCAGCAGTTACATGAGGATTGAGACTTTCTTT.

The CDR3 loop is CASSAGWPGEQYF. In nucleotides, the CDR3 is TGTGCCAGCTCAGCAGGATGGCCGGGAGAGCAGTACTTC. V is TRBV18 and J is TRBJ2-7; weak D call: TRBD2 (5 bases). Trimming left V 5 bases short and J 7 bases short, with 15 bases between. This CDR3 comprises 13 residues. CDR1 is KGHSH, CDR2 LQKENI, per germline.

This clone was found a few times. The chain couples TRBV25-1 to TRBJ2-3; the D gene is possibly TRBD1 (6 bases). Germline V gene lookup returns CDR1 MGHDK and CDR2 SYGVNS. The CDR3 is 15 amino acids. V was trimmed by 2 bases and J by 1 base, leaving 10 bases between them. The CDR3 DNA reads as TGTGCCAGCAGTGAAGACAGGACCCGCACAGATACGCAGTATTTT. Its translation: CASSEDRTRTDTQYF.

The CDR3 sequence: CAISAGLAASSTDTQYF. CDR3 DNA: TGTGCCATCAGCGCGGGACTAGCGGCTTCTAGCACAGATACGCAGTATTTT. This chain links TRBV10-3 with TRBJ2-3; TRBD2 matches 11 bases. With 6 bases clipped from V and 0 bases from J, the junction kept 8 bases outside the gene matches. The CDR3 is 17 residues long. Per germline, CDR1 ENHRY and CDR2 SYGVKD.

The chain is built from TRBV6-1 and TRBJ1-6; 10 nucleotides agree with TRBD1. This CDR3 has 16 residues. Germline V gene lookup returns CDR1 MNHNS and CDR2 SASEGT. V shed 4 bases, J shed 5 bases, and the junction held 5 bases outside the gene matches. CDR3 nucleotide sequence: TGTGCCAGCAGTGCGACAGGGGGCAAGGATAATTCACCCCTCCACTTT. Its translation is CASSATGGKDNSPLHF.

This sequence joins TRBV14 and TRBJ2-7; 8 bases line up with TRBD1. V lost 6 bases to trimming and J lost 2 bases; unmatched junction nucleotides: 3. The germline CDR1 and CDR2 sequences are SGHDN and FVKESK. The CDR3 is 13 amino acids. CDR3 in DNA: TGTGCCAGCAGTCCGGACAGGGCCTACGAGCAGTACTTC. Its protein product is CASSPDRAYEQYF.

The J gene is TRBJ2-7, the V gene TRBV7-2; TRBD1 agrees at 7 bases. V was pared by 4 bases and J by 0 bases, with 3 bases of the junction left unmatched. Germline values: CDR1 SGHTA, CDR2 FQGNSA. This CDR3 comprises 14 residues. In nucleotides, the CDR3 is TGTGCCAGCAGCTATAGACAGGGCTCCTACGAGCAGTACTTC. This gives the protein CASSYRQGSYEQYF.

This clone was recorded once. Other DNA sequences in this specimen translate into the identical CDR3. The V call is TRBV7-2, the J call TRBJ2-5; D gene uncertain. CDR1 and CDR2 (germline): SGHTA, FQGNSA. The V end was cut by 1 base, the J end by 4 bases, with 7 bases between. CDR3 length: 13 residues. Written as DNA, the CDR3 is TGTGCCAGCAGCTTAGGAGGTCGAGAGACCCAGTACTTC. Amino acids: CASSLGGRETQYF.

V and J are TRBV29-1 and TRBJ2-3; 9 positions match TRBD1. The germline CDR1 and CDR2 sequences are SQVTM and ANQGSEA. The length of the CDR3 is 14 residues. Trimming cost V 8 bases and J 2 bases; bases outside gene matches: 8. The CDR3 DNA reads TGCAGCTTAGGACAGGGGAGTAACACAGATACGCAGTATTTT. It is translated as CSLGQGSNTDTQYF.